One sample yielded the 18 T cell receptor beta chains listed below, sequenced in a study of T-cell memory formation after mild COVID-19. TCRdb reprocessed the 5' RACE reads via MiXCR and lists one record per CDR3 protein. Of some 160,000 distinct CDR3 sequences listed, roughly a third were seen once; the top ten hold about 12%. Sequencing used PBMCs or a T cell subset sorted from them (not recorded which). The receptor source for this set is an adult woman who had mild COVID-19 (a few samples of this study predate the infection). Cell type and time point are not known.

This rearrangement joins TRBV12-3 or TRBV12-4 to TRBJ2-1, with TRBD2 identical over 14 bases. V shed 1 base, J shed 8 bases, and the junction held 4 bases outside the gene matches. CDR3 size: 16 residues. The CDR3 here is CASSLGTSGGYHEQFF. Written as DNA, the CDR3 is TGTGCCAGCAGTTTAGGGACTAGCGGGGGGTATCATGAGCAGTTCTTC.

This chain links TRBV3-1 with TRBJ1-1; D not certain. Germline CDR1 is LGHDT and CDR2 is YNNKEL (reference sequence). Deletions cut 4 bases from V and 0 bases from J, with 15 bases between. This CDR3 spans 16 amino acids. The CDR3: CASSPLGRNLNTEAFF. CDR3 coding DNA: TGTGCCAGCAGCCCCCTCGGACGGAATTTGAACACTGAAGCTTTCTTT.

The chain uses TRBV24-1 and TRBJ2-5; 9 bases agree with TRBD2. J was trimmed by 4 bases and V by 10 bases; bases with no gene match: 9. Germline V lookup: CDR1 KGHDR, CDR2 SFDVKD. This CDR3 has 14 residues. The CDR3 nucleotides are TGTGCCACAGGTAGCGGGAGCGCACTAGAGACCCAGTACTTC. Translation: CATGSGSALETQYF.

This CDR3 reads CASSVGFGTGNEKLFF. The CDR3 DNA reads TGTGCCAGCAGCGTAGGGTTCGGGACAGGTAATGAAAAACTGTTTTTT. The genes are TRBV9 and TRBJ1-4, with TRBD1 matching over 8 bases. V lost 0 bases and J lost 4; bases outside the gene matches: 5. CDR3 length: 16 amino acids. Looked up from germline, CDR1 is SGDLS and CDR2 is YYNGEE.

The V call is TRBV7-2, the J call TRBJ1-2; D ambiguous. The CDR3 extends over 14 amino acids. The germline V gene has CDR1 SGHTA and CDR2 FQGNSA. V was cut by 4 bases and J by 4 bases, with 13 bases left in between. Written as DNA, the CDR3 is TGTGCCAGCAGCTCCTCCCATGGATTCTATGGCTACACCTTC. It specifies CASSSSHGFYGYTF.

The chain recombines TRBV18 with TRBJ2-7; TRBD1 or TRBD2 may be the D gene (5 bases each). The germline V gene has CDR1 KGHSH and CDR2 LQKENI. Between the trimmed V and J ends, which lost 6 bases and 3 bases, there was a span of 12 bases. CDR3 length equals 13 residues. CDR3 DNA: TGTGCCAGCTCGGCCGGGGCCAACTACGAGCAGTACTTC. Its translation: CASSAGANYEQYF.

The chain uses TRBV5-1 and TRBJ2-7, with D possibly matching TRBD2 (6 bases). V was cut by 3 bases and J by 3 bases, with 19 bases left in between. The CDR3 is 16 residues long. Germline CDR1 is SGHRS and CDR2 is YFSETQ. CDR3: CASSSDPTSGFYEQYF. For the CDR3, the DNA is TGCGCCAGCAGCTCCGACCCGACTAGTGGGTTCTACGAGCAGTACTTC. Looking up the rest from reference TRBV5-1 and TRBJ2-7 gives the full variable domain: KAGVTQTPRYLIKTRGQQVTLSCSPISGHRSVSWYQQTPGQGLQFLFEYFSETQRNKGNFPGRFSGRQFSNSRSEMNVSTLELGDSALYLCASSSDPTSGFYEQYFGPGTRLTVT.

This chain connects TRBV12-3 or TRBV12-4 to TRBJ2-1; possible D gene TRBD2, 6 bases. The CDR3 covers 13 residues. Trimming removed 5 bases from V and 6 bases from J, with 11 bases in between. DNA of the CDR3: TGTGCCAGCAGTCAACTAGCTTCCAATGAGCAGTTCTTC. Its translation: CASSQLASNEQFF.

V is TRBV6-2 or TRBV6-3 and J is TRBJ1-2, with D perhaps matching TRBD1 (6 bases). Trimming pared 6 bases from V and 3 bases from J, leaving 17 bases between. Germline CDR1 reads MNHEY; CDR2 reads SVGEGT. The CDR3 consists of 15 residues. The CDR3: CASRRQGSKDYGYTF. The CDR3 nucleotides read TGTGCCAGCAGAAGGCAGGGGTCGAAAGACTATGGCTACACCTTC.

V usage is TRBV7-9 and J usage is TRBJ2-5; D may correspond to TRBD1 or TRBD2 (5 bases each). V was cut by 6 bases and J by 1 base, with 18 bases left in between. Germline CDR1 SEHNR, CDR2 FQNEAQ (reference sequence). The CDR3 contains 16 residues. CDR3: CASRGGRAEGQETQYF. The CDR3 DNA reads TGTGCCAGCAGAGGAGGCAGGGCCGAGGGCCAAGAGACCCAGTACTTC.

The chain combines TRBV4-2 with TRBJ2-7, with 9 bases identical to TRBD2. The CDR3 extends over 16 amino acids. Trimming removed 0 bases from V and 3 bases from J; junction bases left unmatched: 6. Germline CDR1 reads LGHNA; CDR2 reads YNFKEQ. As DNA, the CDR3 is TGTGCCAGCAGCCAAGATAGCGGGACTAGCAGCTACGAGCAGTACTTC. It translates to CASSQDSGTSSYEQYF.

This chain links TRBV11-3 with TRBJ1-1, with D unresolved. This CDR3 has 12 residues. V lost 0 bases to trimming and J lost 4 bases, with 3 bases between them. Germline-derived CDR1 and CDR2 are SGHNT and YENEEA. CDR3: CASSLDGTEAFF. CDR3 in DNA: TGTGCCAGCAGCTTAGACGGCACTGAAGCTTTCTTT.

This clonotype was observed a few times. The chain carries TRBV9 and TRBJ1-2; TRBD1 might be the D (5 bases). The CDR3 extends over 15 amino acids. Germline V gene lookup returns CDR1 SGDLS and CDR2 YYNGEE. The V end was cut by 0 bases, the J end by 0 bases, with 9 bases between. The DNA for the CDR3 is TGTGCCAGCAGCGTAGACCAGGGAGCTAACTATGGCTACACCTTC. The encoded protein is CASSVDQGANYGYTF.

This clonotype was seen many times. This sequence joins TRBV4-1 and TRBJ2-3, with 8 bases that match TRBD2. The CDR3 runs to 17 residues. Trimming cost V 0 bases and J 5 bases; bases outside gene matches: 10. Germline CDR1 is MGHRA and CDR2 is YSYEKL. This chain's CDR3 is CASSQDMSGGYGDTQYF. The CDR3 nucleotides are TGCGCCAGCAGCCAAGATATGAGCGGGGGCTACGGAGATACGCAGTATTTT.

This chain links TRBV20-1 with TRBJ2-3; TRBD2 matches at 7 bases. CDR1 DFQATT and CDR2 SNEGSKA come from the germline V gene (reference sequence). The V gene end was trimmed by 0 bases and the J gene end by 12 bases; junction bases not matched to a gene: 9. The CDR3 is 13 residues long. Here the CDR3 DNA reads TGCAGTGCTAGAGATTACCGGGGGGAGGATCAGTATTTT. Residues: CSARDYRGEDQYF.

V is TRBV3-1 and J is TRBJ1-2; D remains unclear. Germline CDR1 LGHDT, CDR2 YNNKEL (reference sequence). The CDR3 is 15 residues long. V was clipped by 0 bases and J by 2 bases, with 10 bases between them. Written as DNA, the CDR3 is TGTGCCAGCAGCCAAGATTCCCTCCTGAACTATGGCTACACCTTC. Amino acids: CASSQDSLLNYGYTF.

The table lists this clonotype with a few counts. The chain links TRBV5-1 to TRBJ2-3; TRBD2 agrees at 9 bases. This CDR3 comprises 16 residues. CDR1 and CDR2 (germline): SGHRS, YFSETQ. V trimming: 4 bases; J trimming: 1 base; junction bases outside the gene matches: 7. CDR3 region: CASSPGLADGTDTQYF. The CDR3 nucleotides read TGCGCCAGCAGCCCGGGACTAGCTGATGGCACAGATACGCAGTATTTT.

This clonotype has only a few counts. The rearrangement links TRBV5-1 to TRBJ2-1; D is ambiguous. V lost 7 bases to trimming and J lost 4 bases, with 18 bases between them. Germline-derived CDR1 and CDR2 are SGHRS and YFSETQ. The CDR3 runs to 15 residues. CDR3 protein: CASEFRAVQYNEQFF. The CDR3 DNA reads TGCGCCAGCGAATTTAGGGCGGTGCAGTACAATGAGCAGTTCTTC. Combining the CDR3 with reference TRBV5-1 and TRBJ2-1 gives the whole variable domain KAGVTQTPRYLIKTRGQQVTLSCSPISGHRSVSWYQQTPGQGLQFLFEYFSETQRNKGNFPGRFSGRQFSNSRSEMNVSTLELGDSALYLCASEFRAVQYNEQFFGPGTRLTVL.